The 21 T cell receptor beta chains below all came from one sample that was sequenced in a study of PD-1 blockade in classical Hodgkin lymphoma. Measured with immunoSEQ multiplex PCR; TCRdb has only the in-frame clones, and not every one. The repertoire holds tens of thousands of clones, with roughly 78% as singletons. Relapses following autologous stem cell transplantation were seen in all patients, with brentuximab vedotin exposure varying. Sequenced here: peripheral blood mononuclear cells (PBMCs), sampled before the second cycle of nivolumab. The receptor set was obtained from a human donor with classical Hodgkin lymphoma.

The rearrangement links TRBV10-3 to TRBJ2-3; TRBD2 matches 7 bases. V shed 0 bases, J shed 0 bases, and the junction held 15 bases outside the gene matches. Germline V gene data show CDR1 as ENHRY and CDR2 as SYGVKD. This CDR3 spans 20 amino acids. The CDR3, as DNA: TGTGCCATCAGTGAGTCGGGCCTGAGGCTAGCGGCTCCTAGCACAGATACGCAGTATTTT. This translates into CAISESGLRLAAPSTDTQYF.

The J gene is TRBJ2-7, the V gene TRBV7-6, with TRBD1 identical over 9 bases. Germline assignment: CDR1 SGHVS and CDR2 FNYEAQ. CDR3 length: 15 residues. The V segment lost 5 bases and the J segment 2 bases; nucleotides outside the gene matches: 7. The CDR3 reads CASSVTGGSTYEQYF. The CDR3 DNA reads TGTGCCAGCAGCGTTACAGGGGGCTCGACCTACGAGCAGTACTTC.

This clone appeared a single time. The chain recombines TRBV6-1 with TRBJ1-1; D not certain. The CDR3 contains 14 residues. The V and J ends lost 4 bases and 2 bases respectively, with 11 bases between them. Per the germline V gene, CDR1 is MNHNS and CDR2 is SASEGT. The CDR3: CASSGRLDNTEAFF. CDR3 sequence (DNA): TGTGCCAGCAGTGGTCGACTGGATAACACTGAAGCTTTCTTT.

V gene TRBV2 combines with J gene TRBJ2-1; 8 nucleotides agree with TRBD1. Trimming took 7 bases from V and 11 from J; bases not matched to a gene: 7. Germline V CDR1 and CDR2: SNHLY, FYNNEI. CDR3 length: 12 residues. This chain's CDR3 is CASTRQGPKQFF. The CDR3 bases are TGTGCCAGCACTCGACAGGGGCCGAAGCAGTTCTTC.

The gene calls are TRBV11-2 and TRBJ2-5; D is unresolved. The CDR3 covers 15 residues. Germline values: CDR1 SGHAT, CDR2 FQNNGV. V shed 4 bases and J shed 3 bases, with 15 bases lying between them. The CDR3 is CASSSWARQEETQYF. For the CDR3, the DNA is TGTGCCAGCAGCTCCTGGGCCCGACAAGAAGAGACCCAGTACTTC.

On this clone: Given the absence of the conserved phenylalanine or tryptophan at the CDR3 end, a read error is likely. The rearrangement links TRBV28 to TRBJ1-1; 9 bases are shared with TRBD1. The CDR3 has 17 amino acids. J was trimmed by 5 bases and V by 3 bases; bases with no gene match: 13. Germline loops: CDR1 MDHEN, CDR2 SYDVKM. The CDR3 DNA sequence: TGTGCCAGCAGTTTTCCTGACAGGGGGTCGAGTTATACTGAAGCTTTCCTT. Its protein is CASSFPDRGSSYTEAFL.

The rearrangement uses TRBV9 and TRBJ1-4; possible D gene TRBD1, 5 bases. Germline-derived CDR1 and CDR2 are SGDLS and YYNGEE. This CDR3 is 13 amino acids long. The V end was cut by 0 bases, the J end by 8 bases, with 8 bases between. CDR3 sequence: CASSVGGAEKLFF. DNA for the CDR3: TGTGCCAGCAGCGTAGGTGGGGCCGAAAAACTGTTTTTT.

The V gene is TRBV18, the J gene TRBJ2-7, with 7 bases aligning to TRBD1. Per the germline V gene, CDR1 is KGHSH and CDR2 is LQKENI. After removal of 6 bases from V and 6 bases from J, the junction contained 14 bases not matched to a gene. The CDR3 contains 15 residues. The DNA of the CDR3 is TGTGCCAGCTCCCTAAACGAGGACAGGAGAGGCGAGCAGTACTTC. Encoded protein: CASSLNEDRRGEQYF.

Points on this clone: Distinct nucleotide sequences in the sample also encode this CDR3. The J gene is TRBJ1-1, the V gene TRBV19; D remains unclear. The length of the CDR3 is 13 residues. V was shortened by 1 base and J by 7 bases, with 10 bases between the two germline ends. Germline V gives CDR1 LNHDA, CDR2 SQIVND (reference sequence). The CDR3 loop is CASSIGKGGEAFF. The CDR3 DNA follows: TGTGCCAGTAGTATAGGTAAGGGTGGTGAAGCTTTCTTT. Variable domain in full (rest from reference TRBV19 and TRBJ1-1): DGGITQSPKYLFRKEGQNVTLSCEQNLNHDAMYWYRQDPGQGLRLIYYSQIVNDFQKGDIAEGYSVSREKKESFPLTVTSAQKNPTAFYLCASSIGKGGEAFFGQGTRLTVV.

This clone was detected a few times. This chain uses TRBV9 with TRBJ1-1, with D unclear. Looked up from germline, CDR1 is SGDLS and CDR2 is YYNGEE. The V end was cut by 0 bases, the J end by 7 bases, with 13 bases between. The CDR3 spans 14 residues. CDR3 sequence (DNA): TGTGCCAGCAGCGTAGTCCCGACTTGGGGTGAAGCTTTCTTT. Translating it yields CASSVVPTWGEAFF.

J is TRBJ2-7 and V is TRBV2, with D possibly TRBD1 on 6 matching bases. The CDR3 sequence is 14 residues long. CDR1 and CDR2 (germline): SNHLY, FYNNEI. With 8 bases removed from V and 0 bases from J, the gap between germline ends came to 14 bases. CDR3 region: CASLGQSSSYEQYF. Here the CDR3 DNA reads TGTGCCAGCCTCGGACAGTCGAGCTCCTACGAGCAGTACTTC.

The V call is TRBV4-1, the J call TRBJ2-2, with 7 bases that match TRBD2. V dropped 0 bases and J dropped 0; count of bases not matched to a gene: 4. The CDR3 runs to 17 residues. CDR1 MGHRA and CDR2 YSYEKL come from the germline V gene. CDR3 DNA sequence: TGCGCCAGCAGCCAAGATACCAGCGGGGCGAACACCGGGGAGCTGTTTTTT. Translated, it gives CASSQDTSGANTGELFF.

The rearrangement uses TRBV9 and TRBJ1-6; tentative D call: TRBD1 (5 bases). The CDR3 extends over 14 amino acids. CDR1 is SGDLS and CDR2 is YYNGEE in the germline V gene. The V and J ends lost 0 bases and 7 bases respectively, with 8 bases between them. The CDR3 region is CASSVGDRNSPLHF. For the CDR3, the DNA is TGTGCCAGCAGCGTAGGAGACAGAAATTCACCCCTCCACTTT.

The chain recombines TRBV7-8 with TRBJ1-3, with a tentative D call TRBD1 (5 bases). The CDR3 runs to 15 residues. CDR1 SGHVS and CDR2 FQNEAQ come from the germline V gene. Trimming shortened V by 0 bases and J by 7 bases, and 13 bases separated the two germline ends. The CDR3 coding sequence is TGTGCCAGCAGCTTAGCCGGGGGTCTCGTGAACACCATATATTTT. Translation gives CASSLAGGLVNTIYF.

The genes are TRBV4-3 and TRBJ2-7, with 9 bases fitting TRBD1. The CDR3 sequence is 16 residues long. The germline V gene encodes CDR1 LGHNA and CDR2 YSLEER. Trimming cost V 0 bases and J 2 bases; bases outside gene matches: 5. As DNA, the CDR3 is TGCGCCAGCAGCCAAGATGCGGGACAGGGAGCCTACGAGCAGTACTTC. Its translation is CASSQDAGQGAYEQYF.

V gene TRBV10-3 combines with J gene TRBJ1-6; D is undetermined. The CDR3 extends over 14 amino acids. The V gene lost 4 bases and the J gene lost 4 bases, with 8 bases spanning the gap. Looked up from germline, CDR1 is ENHRY and CDR2 is SYGVKD. CDR3 residues: CAISVAGYNSPLHF. CDR3 in DNA: TGTGCCATCAGTGTTGCGGGGTATAATTCACCCCTCCACTTT.

The chain employs TRBV28 and TRBJ1-1, with D perhaps TRBD1 (5 bases). The CDR3 is made up of 13 amino acids. V lost 8 bases, J lost 6 bases, and 16 bases lay in between. From germline, CDR1 is MDHEN and CDR2 SYDVKM. CDR3 nucleotides: TGTGCCAGCCTGGGCAGGGTGGGACCTGAAGCTTTCTTT. It specifies CASLGRVGPEAFF.

This clone appeared a single time. The rearrangement links TRBV19 to TRBJ1-1; D is uncertain. Trimming took 8 bases from V and 2 from J, leaving 12 bases between them. The CDR3 covers 13 residues. Germline values: CDR1 LNHDA, CDR2 SQIVND (reference sequence). CDR3: CASRQGYNTEAFF. The CDR3, as DNA: TGTGCCAGTCGGCAAGGGTACAACACTGAAGCTTTCTTT.

A remark on this clone: Just one base apart from a much larger clone, this may be a read error. The chain employs TRBV19 and TRBJ2-2, with a possible D match to TRBD2 (5 bases). This CDR3 has 16 residues. Germline V gene sequence: CDR1 LNHDA, CDR2 SQIVND (reference sequence). The CDR3 sequence is CTSSIYYDYETGELFF. Here the CDR3 DNA reads TGTACCAGTAGTATTTACTACGACTACGAAACCGGGGAGCTGTTTTTT.

A word on this clone: The sample holds other DNA sequences that translate to the same CDR3. V and J are TRBV25-1 and TRBJ1-2; D gene uncertain. CDR1 and CDR2 (germline): MGHDK, SYGVNS. The CDR3 is 13 residues long. V was pared by 2 bases and J by 2 bases, with 6 bases between. The CDR3 DNA is TGTGCCAGCAGTGAAGGTGGGAACTATGGCTACACCTTC. Amino acids: CASSEGGNYGYTF.

The V and J genes are TRBV7-2 and TRBJ1-2; a possible D gene is TRBD1 (6 bases). Germline loops: CDR1 SGHTA, CDR2 FQGNSA. The CDR3 is 16 residues long. The ends were cut back, 5 bases at V and 8 bases at J, with 24 bases in the middle. DNA for the CDR3: TGTGCCAGCAGCCATAACCCGGACAGCCCAAGAGGGGGCTACACCTTC. This sequence encodes CASSHNPDSPRGGYTF.